The clone carrying this T cell receptor (beta chain) came up a few times. Its antigen remains unidentified. The data were obtained in a study of identical twins. Germline loops: CDR1 ENHRY, CDR2 SYGVKD. This CDR3 is built from 14 residues. The junction had 6 bases not matched to a gene; V was cut back by 6 bases and J by 4 bases. Each cDNA held unique molecular identifiers, and template switching gave it a universal primer site. TCRdb recomputed calls from the 5' RACE reads with MiXCR, one row per CDR3 protein. Of around 220,000 distinct CDR3 sequences in the sample, about 10% were seen once. Broader study findings: Beta out-of-frame sequences showed weaker excess sharing between twins. Twin pairs' shared out-of-frame alpha sequences were enriched in low generation probability.

The TCR comes from a man aged 45-65 years in good health. Sequencing input: memory T cells sorted from blood. V usage is TRBV10-3 and J usage is TRBJ2-4; 7 bases are a match to TRBD2. The CDR3 nucleotides are TGTGCCATCAGAGATCCGGGACTAAAAAACATTCAGTACTTC. Amino acids: CAIRDPGLKNIQYF.